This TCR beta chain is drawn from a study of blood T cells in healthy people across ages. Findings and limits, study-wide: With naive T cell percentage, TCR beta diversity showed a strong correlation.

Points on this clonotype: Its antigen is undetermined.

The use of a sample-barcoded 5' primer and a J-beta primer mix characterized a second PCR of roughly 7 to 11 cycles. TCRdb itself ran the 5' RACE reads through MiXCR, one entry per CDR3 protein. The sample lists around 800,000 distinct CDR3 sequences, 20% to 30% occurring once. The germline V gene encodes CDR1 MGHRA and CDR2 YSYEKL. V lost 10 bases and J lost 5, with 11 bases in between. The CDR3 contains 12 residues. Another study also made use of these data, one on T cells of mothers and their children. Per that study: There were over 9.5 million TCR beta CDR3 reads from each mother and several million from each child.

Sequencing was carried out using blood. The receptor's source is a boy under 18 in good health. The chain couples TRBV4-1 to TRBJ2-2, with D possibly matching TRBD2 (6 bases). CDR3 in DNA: TGCGCCAACGGTAGCGGTACCGGGGAGCTGTTTTTT. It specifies CANGSGTGELFF.